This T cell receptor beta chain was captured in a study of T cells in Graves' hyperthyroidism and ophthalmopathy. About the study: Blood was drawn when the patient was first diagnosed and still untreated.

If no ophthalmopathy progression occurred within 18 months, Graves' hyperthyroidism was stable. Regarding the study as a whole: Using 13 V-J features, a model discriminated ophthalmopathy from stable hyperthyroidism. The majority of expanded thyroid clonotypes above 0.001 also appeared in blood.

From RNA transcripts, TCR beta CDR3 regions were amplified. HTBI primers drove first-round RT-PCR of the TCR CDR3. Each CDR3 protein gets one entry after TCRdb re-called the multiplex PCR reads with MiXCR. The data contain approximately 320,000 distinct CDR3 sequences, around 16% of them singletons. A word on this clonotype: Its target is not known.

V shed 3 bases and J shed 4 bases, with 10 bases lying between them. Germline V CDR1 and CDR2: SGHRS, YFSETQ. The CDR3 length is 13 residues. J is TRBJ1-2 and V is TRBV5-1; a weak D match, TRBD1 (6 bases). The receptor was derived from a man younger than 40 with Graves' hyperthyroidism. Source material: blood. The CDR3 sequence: CASSSTGSYGYTF. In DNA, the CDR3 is TGCGCCAGCAGCTCGACAGGCAGCTATGGCTACACCTTC. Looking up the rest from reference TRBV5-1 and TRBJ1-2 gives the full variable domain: KAGVTQTPRYLIKTRGQQVTLSCSPISGHRSVSWYQQTPGQGLQFLFEYFSETQRNKGNFPGRFSGRQFSNSRSEMNVSTLELGDSALYLCASSSTGSYGYTFGSGTRLTVV.